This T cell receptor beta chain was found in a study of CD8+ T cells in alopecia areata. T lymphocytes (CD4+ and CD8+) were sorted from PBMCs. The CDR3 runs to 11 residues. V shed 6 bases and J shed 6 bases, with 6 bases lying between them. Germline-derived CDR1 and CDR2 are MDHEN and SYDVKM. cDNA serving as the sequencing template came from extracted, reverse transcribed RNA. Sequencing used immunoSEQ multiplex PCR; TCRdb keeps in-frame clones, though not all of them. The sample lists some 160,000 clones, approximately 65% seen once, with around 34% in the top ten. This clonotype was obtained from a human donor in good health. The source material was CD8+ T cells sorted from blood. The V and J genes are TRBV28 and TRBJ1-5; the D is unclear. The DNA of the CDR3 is TGTGCCAGCAGCCCAGGTCAGCCCCAGCATTTT. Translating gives CASSPGQPQHF.